Listed here are 29 T cell receptor beta chains from one sample, sequenced in a study of PD-1 blockade in mismatch repair-deficient tumors (dated by TCRdb to 2016 to 2017). The protocol used for the library was the immunoSEQ multiplex PCR assay. TCRdb took this table from immuneACCESS and kept in-frame rearrangements with V and J called. Such tables lack part of the clones; where checked against another copy, unresolved V genes explain under half of the gap, and the rest is unexplained. The sample data list under 95,000 clones, and about 85% of these were observed just once. The ten largest make up roughly 2.7% of the sample. What the time point label conveys for this sample: peripheral blood 12 weeks after first pembrolizumab dose. The sequencing used peripheral blood, collected 12 weeks after starting pembrolizumab. Receptor source: an adult with mismatch repair-deficient cancer.

The chain employs TRBV5-4 and TRBJ1-2; D is ambiguous. V was cut by 1 base and J by 0 bases, with 16 bases left in between. CDR3 length: 17 amino acids. Looked up from germline, CDR1 is SGHNT and CDR2 is YYREEE (reference sequence). Here the CDR3 reads CASSLFSLTRTNYGYTF. Here the CDR3 DNA reads TGTGCCAGCAGCTTGTTCAGCTTGACACGAACTAACTATGGCTACACCTTC.

This clone was counted many times. This chain links TRBV4-1 with TRBJ2-1, with TRBD2 matching over 9 bases. After removal of 0 bases from V and 7 bases from J, the junction contained 4 bases not matched to a gene. This CDR3 is 15 amino acids long. Germline values: CDR1 MGHRA, CDR2 YSYEKL. The CDR3 region has the DNA TGCGCCAGCAGCCAAGATGGGACTAGCTTGAATGAGCAGTTCTTC. Translating gives CASSQDGTSLNEQFF.

To note about this clone: This sample also contains other DNA sequences that code for the same CDR3. V is TRBV5-6 and J is TRBJ2-7; a possible D gene is TRBD1 (5 bases). The CDR3 is 13 amino acids. The V end was cut by 0 bases, the J end by 3 bases, with 7 bases between. Germline-derived CDR1 and CDR2 are SGHDT and YYEEEE. CDR3 in amino acids: CASSLVDSYEQYF. CDR3 DNA sequence: TGTGCCAGCAGCTTGGTCGACAGCTACGAGCAGTACTTC.

The rearrangement links TRBV5-1 to TRBJ2-7; 13 bases are a match to TRBD2. Trimming took 4 bases from V and 2 from J; bases not matched to a gene: 3. The germline V gene has CDR1 SGHRS and CDR2 YFSETQ. The CDR3 consists of 15 residues. In DNA, the CDR3 is TGCGCCAGCAGCGGGGGACTAGCGGGAACCTACGAGCAGTACTTC. This sequence encodes CASSGGLAGTYEQYF.

The chain is built from TRBV6-6 and TRBJ1-1; no definite D call. Germline assignment: CDR1 MNHNY and CDR2 SVGAGI (reference sequence). The germline V and J ends were trimmed by 4 bases and 0 bases, with 9 bases remaining between them. CDR3 length equals 14 residues. CDR3 sequence reads: CASSLEGMNTEAFF. DNA for the CDR3: TGTGCCAGCAGTTTAGAAGGGATGAACACTGAAGCTTTCTTT.

V gene TRBV4-3 combines with J gene TRBJ2-2, with 11 bases fitting TRBD2. V was clipped by 4 bases and J by 5 bases; unmatched bases: 6. The CDR3 has 16 amino acids. Germline V lookup: CDR1 LGHNA, CDR2 YSLEER. The CDR3 here is CASSLVAGGRTGELFF. CDR3 in DNA: TGCGCCAGCAGCCTAGTAGCGGGAGGGCGGACCGGGGAGCTGTTTTTT.

The CDR3 sequence: CARPGTGATNIHGYTF. CDR3 in DNA: TGTGCCAGACCCGGGACAGGGGCCACAAACATCCATGGCTACACCTTC. The J gene is TRBJ1-2, the V gene TRBV19, with 10 bases matching TRBD1. V lost 9 bases and J lost 6; bases outside the gene matches: 16. The CDR3 is 16 amino acids. CDR1 and CDR2 from the germline V gene are LNHDA and SQIVND (reference sequence).

V and J are TRBV11-1 and TRBJ2-7; no clear D. Germline lookup yields CDR1 SGHAT and CDR2 FQDESV (reference sequence). The CDR3 extends over 12 amino acids. The V gene lost 4 bases and the J gene lost 2 bases, with 6 bases spanning the gap. The DNA for the CDR3 is TGTGCCAGCAGCTATCGCACCTACGAGCAGTACTTC. This translates into CASSYRTYEQYF.

This clone is a singleton in its sample. V is TRBV5-1 and J is TRBJ1-1, with D uncertain. Germline V gene data show CDR1 as SGHRS and CDR2 as YFSETQ. The CDR3 runs to 15 residues. Trimming cost V 3 bases and J 2 bases, with 14 bases left between them. The CDR3 region has the DNA TGCGCCAGCAGCTGGAGAGGGAACTTCAACACTGAAGCTTTCTTT. It encodes CASSWRGNFNTEAFF.

The V call is TRBV5-4, the J call TRBJ2-4; possibly TRBD1 for D (6 bases). CDR3 size: 15 residues. V was clipped by 2 bases and J by 1 base, with 10 bases between them. Germline V gene lookup returns CDR1 SGHNT and CDR2 YYREEE (reference sequence). The CDR3 region is CASSFEGVAKNIQYF. The CDR3 DNA is TGTGCCAGCAGCTTCGAGGGGGTGGCCAAAAACATTCAGTACTTC.

This sequence joins TRBV5-6 and TRBJ2-7, with D perhaps matching TRBD2 (6 bases). Germline assignment: CDR1 SGHDT and CDR2 YYEEEE. The length of the CDR3 is 14 residues. Trimming removed 4 bases from V and 4 bases from J, with 15 bases in between. The DNA of the CDR3 is TGTGCCAGCAGCACCACCGGGACTCAATACGAGCAGTACTTC. This encodes CASSTTGTQYEQYF.

Only a few counts were recorded for this clone. The rearrangement joins TRBV19 to TRBJ1-2, with D perhaps TRBD1 (6 bases). The ends were cut back, 5 bases at V and 4 bases at J, with 14 bases in the middle. The length of the CDR3 is 14 residues. Germline V CDR1 and CDR2: LNHDA, SQIVND (reference sequence). The CDR3, as DNA: TGTGCCAGTAGTGAGGCAGGGGATCGCTATGGCTACACCTTC. As protein: CASSEAGDRYGYTF.

The chain links TRBV9 to TRBJ2-1, with 10 bases fitting TRBD2. Germline CDR1 and CDR2: SGDLS and YYNGEE. J was trimmed by 7 bases and V by 1 base; bases with no gene match: 5. This CDR3 is 15 amino acids long. This CDR3 is CASSVLTSGKNEQFF. The CDR3 region has the DNA TGTGCCAGCAGCGTACTTACTAGCGGGAAGAATGAGCAGTTCTTC. Full variable domain (outside the CDR3, taken from reference TRBV9 and TRBJ2-1): DSGVTQTPKHLITATGQRVTLRCSPRSGDLSVYWYQQSLDQGLQFLIQYYNGEERAKGNILERFSAQQFPDLHSELNLSSLELGDSALYFCASSVLTSGKNEQFFGPGTRLTVL.

A few counts support this clone. V and J are TRBV10-3 and TRBJ2-7, with a possible D match to TRBD2 (6 bases). Per the germline V gene, CDR1 is ENHRY and CDR2 is SYGVKD. The CDR3 contains 13 residues. Trimming took 3 bases from V and 3 from J, leaving 9 bases between them. CDR3 region: CAISDGTRYEQYF. The CDR3 nucleotides are TGTGCCATCAGTGACGGGACTCGCTACGAGCAGTACTTC.

The V call is TRBV5-1, the J call TRBJ1-4; D may be TRBD1 (5 bases). The CDR3 sequence is 15 residues long. V was cut by 2 bases and J by 5 bases, with 13 bases left in between. Germline CDR1 is SGHRS and CDR2 is YFSETQ. The DNA of the CDR3 is TGCGCCAGCAGCTTTATGGGACGCTTAAATGAAAAACTGTTTTTT. This gives the protein CASSFMGRLNEKLFF.

A single count supports this clone. DNA of the CDR3: TGCAGCGTCCCTAGCGGGAGGAGAGGAGGGGATACGCAGTATTTT. It encodes CSVPSGRRGGDTQYF. This chain joins TRBV29-1 and TRBJ2-3; 11 bases are a match to TRBD2. Germline assignment: CDR1 SQVTM and CDR2 ANQGSEA. This CDR3 is built from 15 residues. The trim removed 6 bases at V and 6 bases at J, leaving 11 bases unmatched.

The rearrangement joins TRBV29-1 to TRBJ1-5; D gene ambiguous. CDR1 and CDR2 (germline): SQVTM, ANQGSEA. V lost 6 bases and J 2 bases, leaving 17 bases between the germline ends. This CDR3 has 15 amino acids. CDR3 sequence reads: CSVSLPGIGNQPQHF. CDR3 DNA: TGCAGCGTCAGTCTTCCGGGGATTGGCAATCAGCCCCAGCATTTT.

The rearrangement links TRBV4-3 to TRBJ2-1; no firm D call. The CDR3 sequence is 19 residues long. Trimming stripped 0 bases from V and 6 bases from J, with 24 bases between. Germline-derived CDR1 and CDR2 are LGHNA and YSLEER. The CDR3 nucleotides are TGCGCCAGCAGCCAAGAAGCGCAGAATGGCCATAAAATACGCAATGAGCAGTTCTTC. It yields the protein CASSQEAQNGHKIRNEQFF.

The rearrangement links TRBV5-4 to TRBJ1-1; no definite D call. Germline-derived CDR1 and CDR2 are SGHNT and YYREEE (reference sequence). The CDR3 runs 13 residues. V was clipped by 4 bases and J by 0 bases, with 7 bases between them. CDR3 DNA sequence: TGTGCCAGCAGCCCGGGTCTGAACACTGAAGCTTTCTTT. Translating it yields CASSPGLNTEAFF.

This chain links TRBV18 with TRBJ1-5; no firm D call. Germline V CDR1 and CDR2: KGHSH, LQKENI. Trimming left V 2 bases short and J 0 bases short, with 5 bases between. CDR3 length: 14 residues. The CDR3 spells CASSPTNSNQPQHF. DNA for the CDR3: TGTGCCAGCTCACCAACAAATAGCAATCAGCCCCAGCATTTT.

The V and J genes are TRBV7-3 and TRBJ2-7, with a tentative D call TRBD1 (5 bases). Trimming stripped 1 base from V and 0 bases from J, with 10 bases between. From germline, CDR1 is SGHTA and CDR2 FQGTGA. The CDR3 covers 15 residues. The CDR3 sequence is CASSLSSGISYEQYF. CDR3 bases: TGTGCCAGCAGCTTAAGCTCAGGGATCTCCTACGAGCAGTACTTC.

For the CDR3, the DNA is TGTGCCAGCAGCCGTGTCGGGGGTGGGGAGACCCAGTACTTC. Translated, it gives CASSRVGGGETQYF. The chain carries TRBV28 and TRBJ2-5; weak D call: TRBD2 (6 bases). Germline assignment: CDR1 MDHEN and CDR2 SYDVKM. The CDR3 has 14 amino acids. Deletions cut 6 bases from V and 5 bases from J, with 16 bases between.

The chain carries TRBV7-9 and TRBJ1-1, with D unresolved. CDR3 length: 12 residues. Germline V gene lookup returns CDR1 SEHNR and CDR2 FQNEAQ (reference sequence). V shed 2 bases and J shed 1 base, with 2 bases lying between them. CDR3 region: CASSLKNTEAFF. CDR3 nucleotide sequence: TGTGCCAGCAGCTTAAAGAACACTGAAGCTTTCTTT.

The chain joins TRBV5-5 to TRBJ2-7; 12 bases match TRBD2. With 5 bases clipped from V and 2 bases from J, the junction kept 14 bases outside the gene matches. This CDR3 has 18 residues. The germline V gene encodes CDR1 SGHKS and CDR2 YYEKEE (reference sequence). CDR3 in amino acids: CASSPGLAGLPPAYEQYF. The CDR3, as DNA: TGTGCCAGCAGTCCTGGACTAGCGGGACTTCCCCCCGCCTACGAGCAGTACTTC.

The chain recombines TRBV5-1 with TRBJ2-7, with D perhaps matching TRBD2 (7 bases). CDR1 and CDR2 from the germline V gene are SGHRS and YFSETQ. V was cut by 8 bases and J by 4 bases, with 19 bases left in between. The CDR3 totals 14 residues. CDR3 region: CASQMGGLGYEQYF. The CDR3 DNA reads as TGCGCCAGTCAGATGGGGGGGCTTGGGTACGAGCAGTACTTC.

To note about this clone: The junction differs from germline at one of its ends, possibly a read error. V is TRBV7-7 and J is TRBJ1-1; D is uncertain. This CDR3 region has 13 residues. Germline V CDR1 and CDR2: SSHAT, FNYEAQ (reference sequence). CDR3 in amino acids: CASSLRENTEAFF. The CDR3 nucleotides read TGTGCTAGCAGCTTAAGAGAAAACACTGAAGCTTTCTTT.

This clone was found once. The genes are TRBV14 and TRBJ1-2; TRBD1 agrees at 9 bases. The V segment lost 0 bases and the J segment 8 bases; nucleotides outside the gene matches: 10. From germline, CDR1 is SGHDN and CDR2 FVKESK. This CDR3 contains 16 residues. In nucleotides, the CDR3 is TGTGCCAGCAGCCAAGATCTGGGGACAGGGATACAGGGCTACACCTTC. This encodes CASSQDLGTGIQGYTF.

The V gene is TRBV7-9, the J gene TRBJ1-2, with D perhaps matching TRBD1 (5 bases). Trimming pared 5 bases from V and 7 bases from J, leaving 11 bases between. The CDR3 runs to 12 residues. Germline assignment: CDR1 SEHNR and CDR2 FQNEAQ (reference sequence). CDR3 protein: CASSGGGGGYTF. Here the CDR3 DNA reads TGTGCCAGCAGCGGAGGTGGGGGTGGCTACACCTTC.

This clone was picked up a small number of times. This chain joins TRBV11-2 and TRBJ2-7, with D possibly being TRBD1 (5 bases). Between the trimmed V and J ends, which lost 3 bases and 6 bases, there was a span of 15 bases. CDR1 and CDR2 from the germline V gene are SGHAT and FQNNGV. The length of the CDR3 is 14 residues. The CDR3 DNA is TGTGCCAGCAGCTTCGAACCCTGGGGCTCCGAGCAGTACTTC. Translating it yields CASSFEPWGSEQYF.